The count of the clone carrying this T cell receptor (beta chain) is one. A junction boundary mismatches the germline segment, possibly from a read error. This entry belongs to a study of blood T cell repertoires in COVID-19. Study in general: Sites across the United States, Italy and Spain contributed samples from acute and convalescent COVID-19.

The protocol was immunoSEQ multiplex PCR, while the TCRdb copy is restricted to in-frame clones and leaves out a portion. The table records under 150,000 clones, about 80% of them present only once. The sequencing sample was made of peripheral blood. This TCR derives from a woman in her 40s with acute or convalescent COVID-19.

The CDR3 DNA sequence: TGTGCCAGCGGTGAGGACAGAGCTTTCTTT. Translating it yields CASGEDRAFF. The chain couples TRBV6-1 to TRBJ1-1, with D tentatively TRBD1 (6 bases). Germline V gene data show CDR1 as MNHNS and CDR2 as SASEGT. This CDR3 region has 10 residues.